Given below is one T cell receptor (beta chain) in context. The antigen is undetermined. TCRdb re-derived calls from the reads in MiXCR, one entry per CDR3 protein. The sample has under 200,000 distinct CDR3 sequences, roughly 27% seen once. The data belong to a study of T cell repertoires in cytomegalovirus infection. About the study: Public TCR beta signatures provided an indication of both CMV infection and a matching HLA type.

J lost 9 bases, V lost 4 bases, and 10 bases had no gene match. The CDR3 has 15 residues. Overall study results and limits: Clonotypes of TCR beta that were HLA-C-restricted and CMV-specific dominated the ex vivo response.

The sequenced sample consisted of PBMCs. The rearrangement links TRBV12-3 or TRBV12-4 to TRBJ2-5, with 11 bases fitting TRBD2. The clonotype was recovered from a human donor in good health (CMV status not recorded). Some clones in this sample may be carry-over from other donors' samples. The CDR3 DNA reads TGTGCCAGCAGTTACCCCGGGACTAGCGGACGGGCCCAGTACTTC. It specifies CASSYPGTSGRAQYF.